One and the same sample provided the 30 T cell receptor beta chains below, sequenced in a study of technical replicates of blood from a handful of donors (dated by TCRdb to the late 2010s). The library was produced with the immunoSEQ multiplex PCR assay. In its TCRdb copy, this immuneACCESS table keeps in-frame sequences only and misses some clones. Where compared with another copy, unresolved V genes explain less than half of these, and the others have no known cause. The sample table holds tens of thousands of clones, of which 92% were seen once. In total, the top ten clones hold roughly 0.41% of the sample. The sequenced sample consisted of T cells isolated from PBMCs. Receptors were obtained from a human donor in good health.

This chain uses TRBV7-3 with TRBJ2-3; tentatively, D is TRBD2 (6 bases). Germline values: CDR1 SGHTA, CDR2 FQGTGA. The CDR3 length is 17 residues. Trimming pared 5 bases from V and 3 bases from J, leaving 21 bases between. The CDR3 nucleotides are TGTGCCAGCAGCGTATGGGACTTGACAACTGGTACAGATACGCAGTATTTT. Its protein product is CASSVWDLTTGTDTQYF.

The chain uses TRBV6-6 and TRBJ1-2; TRBD1 matches 10 bases. The junction had 7 bases not matched to a gene; V was cut back by 9 bases and J by 9 bases. Germline V gene sequence: CDR1 MNHNY, CDR2 SVGAGI (reference sequence). This CDR3 is built from 12 residues. The CDR3 DNA reads TGTGCCAGTTGGGACAGGGGAAGACGCTACACCTTC. As protein: CASWDRGRRYTF.

This sequence joins TRBV19 and TRBJ1-1, with D possibly matching TRBD1 (5 bases). The ends were cut back, 1 base at V and 6 bases at J, with 12 bases in the middle. Germline lookup yields CDR1 LNHDA and CDR2 SQIVND (reference sequence). The length of the CDR3 is 14 residues. This CDR3 reads CASSIGGGFAEAFF. The CDR3 nucleotides are TGTGCCAGTAGTATAGGCGGGGGGTTCGCTGAAGCTTTCTTT.

CDR3 DNA sequence: TGTGCCATACAACCGGGACTGAGATCCTACGAGCAGTACTTC. Amino acid sequence: CAIQPGLRSYEQYF. J is TRBJ2-7 and V is TRBV6-6, with D possibly matching TRBD2 (6 bases). The CDR3 runs to 14 residues. Germline V gives CDR1 MNHNY, CDR2 SVGAGI (reference sequence). V was trimmed by 10 bases and J by 1 base, leaving 17 bases between them.

The chain is built from TRBV19 and TRBJ2-7, with a possible D match to TRBD2 (6 bases). CDR1 and CDR2 (germline): LNHDA, SQIVND (reference sequence). This CDR3 spans 13 amino acids. Deletions cut 8 bases from V and 0 bases from J, with 11 bases between. This CDR3 is CASGGDSSYEQYF. CDR3 bases: TGTGCCAGTGGCGGGGACTCCTCCTACGAGCAGTACTTC.

This clone was observed a single time. The chain has TRBV27 and TRBJ2-3; the match to TRBD2 covers 10 bases. The CDR3 contains 14 residues. Germline lookup yields CDR1 MNHEY and CDR2 SMNVEV (reference sequence). With 7 bases clipped from V and 3 bases from J, the junction kept 4 bases outside the gene matches. The CDR3 here is CASNPAGGTDTQYF. The CDR3 DNA follows: TGTGCCAGCAATCCAGCGGGAGGGACAGATACGCAGTATTTT.

The rearrangement joins TRBV5-5 to TRBJ2-7; possibly TRBD2 for D (6 bases). Germline CDR1 and CDR2: SGHKS and YYEKEE (reference sequence). The V end was cut by 0 bases, the J end by 1 base, with 17 bases between. The CDR3 length is 17 residues. The CDR3 protein is CASSLVGWAGPSYEQYF. The CDR3 DNA reads as TGTGCCAGCAGCTTGGTGGGTTGGGCGGGGCCTTCCTACGAGCAGTACTTC.

The chain is built from TRBV21-1 and TRBJ1-2; TRBD1 was called by the table and not checked on the DNA. TRBV21-1 is deemed a pseudogene. The CDR3 is 13 residues long. CDR3 loop: CASSKGTVDGYTF. CDR3 bases: TGTGCCAGCAGCAAAGGGACAGTGGATGGCTACACCTTC.

The V gene is TRBV6-6, the J gene TRBJ1-5; the D is unclear. Trimming pared 0 bases from V and 1 base from J, leaving 7 bases between. CDR1 and CDR2 (germline): MNHNY, SVGAGI (reference sequence). The CDR3 sequence is 15 residues long. CDR3: CASSYSLLSNQPQHF. The CDR3 DNA reads as TGTGCCAGCAGTTACTCCCTCTTAAGCAATCAGCCCCAGCATTTT.

This clone was seen once. This chain uses TRBV2 with TRBJ1-5; D gene unclear. The CDR3 extends over 13 amino acids. Germline lookup yields CDR1 SNHLY and CDR2 FYNNEI. Deletions cut 7 bases from V and 2 bases from J, with 9 bases between. CDR3 loop: CASTDTRNQPQHF. In nucleotides, the CDR3 is TGTGCCAGCACAGATACCCGCAATCAGCCCCAGCATTTT.

The rearrangement uses TRBV2 and TRBJ2-3; D possibly corresponds to TRBD2 (5 bases). There are 14 residues in the CDR3. Trimming left V 6 bases short and J 4 bases short, with 14 bases between. Germline CDR1 is SNHLY and CDR2 is FYNNEI. The CDR3 here is CASSAAPSPDTQYF. The CDR3 DNA reads as TGTGCCAGCAGCGCCGCCCCTAGCCCAGATACGCAGTATTTT.

The chain joins TRBV5-1 to TRBJ2-1; possibly TRBD2 for D (6 bases). Germline V CDR1 and CDR2: SGHRS, YFSETQ. V lost 4 bases and J lost 10, with 12 bases in between. The CDR3 is 12 amino acids. CDR3 amino acids: CASSLREDEQFF. CDR3 DNA: TGCGCCAGCAGCCTAAGGGAGGACGAGCAGTTCTTC.

This chain links TRBV25-1 with TRBJ2-2, with 7 bases that match TRBD2. There are 15 residues in the CDR3. The V segment lost 3 bases and the J segment 3 bases; nucleotides outside the gene matches: 4. The germline V gene has CDR1 MGHDK and CDR2 SYGVNS. CDR3 region: CASSEGRGYTGELFF. The CDR3 DNA sequence: TGTGCCAGCAGTGAGGGGAGGGGTTACACCGGGGAGCTGTTTTTT.

The chain combines TRBV5-1 with TRBJ2-1, with 13 positions matching TRBD2. CDR1 and CDR2 (germline): SGHRS, YFSETQ. The CDR3 is 21 amino acids. V gave up 0 bases and J gave up 5 bases; unmatched junction bases: 17. The CDR3 loop reads CASSLGWFTSGRELYDNEQFF. Here the CDR3 DNA reads TGCGCCAGCAGCTTGGGTTGGTTCACTAGCGGGAGGGAGCTATACGACAATGAGCAGTTCTTC.

This clone was found a few times. This chain uses TRBV15 with TRBJ1-5; D ambiguous. CDR1 and CDR2 (germline): LNHNV, YYDKDF (reference sequence). This CDR3 is built from 13 residues. The V end was cut by 3 bases, the J end by 4 bases, with 7 bases between. CDR3 loop: CATSRALNQPQHF. The CDR3 coding sequence is TGTGCCACCAGCAGGGCCTTAAATCAGCCCCAGCATTTT. Full variable domain (rest looked up from reference TRBV15 and TRBJ1-5): DAMVIQNPRYQVTQFGKPVTLSCSQTLNHNVMYWYQQKSSQAPKLLFHYYDKDFNNEADTPDNFQSRRPNTSFCFLDIRSPGLGDTAMYLCATSRALNQPQHFGDGTRLSIL.

The chain employs TRBV29-1 and TRBJ2-3; D is perhaps TRBD1 (7 bases). With 8 bases removed from V and 5 bases from J, the gap between germline ends came to 23 bases. Germline CDR1 and CDR2: SQVTM and ANQGSEA. The CDR3 is made up of 15 amino acids. CDR3 DNA: TGCAGCCTACTCGGAGACAGGGACGGGAGAGATACGCAGTATTTT. Translated, it gives CSLLGDRDGRDTQYF.

This chain connects TRBV5-6 to TRBJ1-4; possibly TRBD1 for D (5 bases). Trimming shortened V by 7 bases and J by 0 bases, and 7 bases separated the two germline ends. The CDR3 has 13 amino acids. The V gene's germline CDR1 is SGHDT and CDR2 YYEEEE. The CDR3 loop is CASRGATNEKLFF. CDR3 bases: TGTGCCAGCCGGGGGGCAACTAATGAAAAACTGTTTTTT.

V usage is TRBV5-1 and J usage is TRBJ2-2, with 10 bases aligning to TRBD1. The CDR3 totals 15 residues. From germline, CDR1 is SGHRS and CDR2 YFSETQ. V trimming: 1 base; J trimming: 6 bases; junction bases outside the gene matches: 3. CDR3 residues: CASSLPGQGAGELFF. The DNA of the CDR3 is TGCGCCAGCAGCTTGCCCGGACAGGGGGCCGGGGAGCTGTTTTTT.

The V and J genes are TRBV19 and TRBJ2-1, with 8 bases fitting TRBD1. Trimming removed 1 base from V and 4 bases from J; junction bases left unmatched: 6. The CDR3 is 16 amino acids. Germline CDR1 reads LNHDA; CDR2 reads SQIVND (reference sequence). CDR3 bases: TGTGCCAGTAGTATAGGCGGGACAGGAACTTACAATGAGCAGTTCTTC. Translation: CASSIGGTGTYNEQFF. Combining the CDR3 with reference TRBV19 and TRBJ2-1 gives the whole variable domain DGGITQSPKYLFRKEGQNVTLSCEQNLNHDAMYWYRQDPGQGLRLIYYSQIVNDFQKGDIAEGYSVSREKKESFPLTVTSAQKNPTAFYLCASSIGGTGTYNEQFFGPGTRLTVL.

The V gene is TRBV2, the J gene TRBJ2-2; 13 bases align to TRBD2. Germline V CDR1 and CDR2: SNHLY, FYNNEI. V lost 5 bases, J lost 7 bases, and 10 bases stayed unmatched. CDR3 length: 17 amino acids. The CDR3 region has the DNA TGTGCCAGCAGTCCTGAACTAGCGGGAGGGCCGGACGGGGAGCTGTTTTTT. This gives the protein CASSPELAGGPDGELFF.

This clone has just one count. This rearrangement joins TRBV7-3 to TRBJ2-2; 9 nucleotides match TRBD1. This CDR3 contains 16 residues. The germline gives CDR1 SGHTA, CDR2 FQGTGA. After removal of 6 bases from V and 3 bases from J, the junction contained 8 bases not matched to a gene. CDR3 amino acids: CASSLGTGRYTGELFF. The CDR3, as DNA: TGTGCCAGCAGTTTAGGGACAGGGCGTTACACCGGGGAGCTGTTTTTT.

V gene TRBV7-9 combines with J gene TRBJ1-1, with D possibly being TRBD1 (5 bases). The CDR3 runs to 13 residues. V lost 6 bases and J 1 base, leaving 9 bases between the germline ends. In germline, CDR1 is SEHNR, CDR2 FQNEAQ (reference sequence). Here the CDR3 reads CASRETENTEAFF. The CDR3 bases are TGTGCCAGCAGAGAGACAGAGAACACTGAAGCTTTCTTT.

The rearrangement links TRBV7-3 to TRBJ1-5; the D is unclear. Germline values: CDR1 SGHTA, CDR2 FQGTGA. This CDR3 contains 16 residues. V shed 5 bases and J shed 1 base, with 15 bases lying between them. CDR3 sequence reads: CASSANGLGSNQPQHF. In nucleotides, the CDR3 is TGTGCCAGCAGCGCCAATGGACTCGGAAGCAATCAGCCCCAGCATTTT.

V and J are TRBV5-6 and TRBJ2-3; 9 bases are shared with TRBD1. Germline-derived CDR1 and CDR2 are SGHDT and YYEEEE. After removal of 7 bases from V and 8 bases from J, the junction contained 8 bases not matched to a gene. The CDR3 is 13 residues long. The chain's CDR3 is CASSRDRDGTQYF. In nucleotides, the CDR3 is TGTGCCAGCTCCCGGGACAGGGATGGTACGCAGTATTTT.

The chain has TRBV6-4 and TRBJ2-3; no clear D gene. V lost 3 bases to trimming and J lost 3 bases, with 10 bases between them. Per germline, CDR1 MRHNA and CDR2 SNTAGT. CDR3 length: 14 amino acids. In DNA, the CDR3 is TGTGCCAGCAGTGAACGGCTAGAAACAGATACGCAGTATTTT. It specifies CASSERLETDTQYF.

The genes are TRBV2 and TRBJ2-1; 9 bases line up with TRBD2. Germline V gene sequence: CDR1 SNHLY, CDR2 FYNNEI. The CDR3 is made up of 19 amino acids. V was clipped by 3 bases and J by 0 bases; unmatched bases: 12. CDR3 loop: CASSDTGLAAPGSYNEQFF. Written as DNA, the CDR3 is TGTGCCAGCAGTGACACGGGACTAGCCGCACCAGGCTCCTACAATGAGCAGTTCTTC.

This clone was picked up one time. The rearrangement joins TRBV5-6 to TRBJ1-2, with D unclear. Trimming pared 1 base from V and 1 base from J, leaving 8 bases between. CDR3 length: 14 residues. Germline V gene sequence: CDR1 SGHDT, CDR2 YYEEEE. The CDR3 coding sequence is TGTGCCAGCAGCTTGTGGGAGGGTAACTATGGCTACACCTTC. Translating it yields CASSLWEGNYGYTF. The full variable domain, completed using reference TRBV5-6 and TRBJ1-2, is DAGVTQSPTHLIKTRGQQVTLRCSPKSGHDTVSWYQQALGQGPQFIFQYYEEEERQRGNFPDRFSGHQFPNYSSELNVNALLLGDSALYLCASSLWEGNYGYTFGSGTRLTVV.

The chain uses TRBV6-1 and TRBJ1-2, with D possibly matching TRBD1 (5 bases). CDR1 and CDR2 from the germline V gene are MNHNS and SASEGT. The V end was cut by 4 bases, the J end by 6 bases, with 21 bases between. This CDR3 contains 16 residues. The DNA for the CDR3 is TGTGCCAGCAGTGTATTTTCGGGGGGAGGGAAGCATGGCTACACCTTC. Protein sequence: CASSVFSGGGKHGYTF.

This rearrangement joins TRBV29-1 to TRBJ2-5, with D perhaps TRBD2 (5 bases). This CDR3 contains 11 residues. CDR1 and CDR2 from the germline V gene are SQVTM and ANQGSEA. Trimming removed 4 bases at V and 5 bases at J, with 8 bases between. CDR3: CSVGERETQYF. CDR3 bases: TGCAGCGTTGGGGAGCGGGAGACCCAGTACTTC.

This chain uses TRBV4-1 with TRBJ1-1; 10 positions agree with TRBD1. V lost 4 bases and J lost 3; bases outside the gene matches: 5. CDR3 size: 15 residues. Germline V gives CDR1 MGHRA, CDR2 YSYEKL. CDR3 protein: CASSPDRGAHTEAFF. The DNA of the CDR3 is TGCGCCAGCAGCCCGGACAGGGGGGCTCACACTGAAGCTTTCTTT.